This T cell receptor beta chain was profiled in a study of blood T cells in healthy people across ages. Next came a second PCR, run for about 7 to 12 cycles, which used a sample-barcoded 5' primer along with a J-beta primer mix. Any given sample supplied a minimum of 3 million CDR3-containing paired-end reads. One entry per CDR3 protein results from TCRdb running MiXCR on the 5' RACE reads. The repertoire holds hundreds of thousands of distinct CDR3 sequences, with approximately 29% as singletons. V shed 5 bases and J 7 bases; nucleotides not matched to a gene: 16. Germline V gives CDR1 DFQATT, CDR2 SNEGSKA (reference sequence). The CDR3 is made up of 16 amino acids. This clonotype occurred a few times. Samples had at least 7 million PBMCs isolated from them. Per sample, no less than 5 micrograms of total RNA were extracted.

The chain combines TRBV20-1 with TRBJ1-5; TRBD1 aligns across 8 bases. Sequencing was carried out using blood. The sequence was collected from a woman aged 80 or older in good health. CDR3 in amino acids: CSALKLIGQGQQPQHF. The CDR3 bases are TGCAGTGCTCTGAAACTAATCGGACAGGGACAGCAGCCCCAGCATTTT.